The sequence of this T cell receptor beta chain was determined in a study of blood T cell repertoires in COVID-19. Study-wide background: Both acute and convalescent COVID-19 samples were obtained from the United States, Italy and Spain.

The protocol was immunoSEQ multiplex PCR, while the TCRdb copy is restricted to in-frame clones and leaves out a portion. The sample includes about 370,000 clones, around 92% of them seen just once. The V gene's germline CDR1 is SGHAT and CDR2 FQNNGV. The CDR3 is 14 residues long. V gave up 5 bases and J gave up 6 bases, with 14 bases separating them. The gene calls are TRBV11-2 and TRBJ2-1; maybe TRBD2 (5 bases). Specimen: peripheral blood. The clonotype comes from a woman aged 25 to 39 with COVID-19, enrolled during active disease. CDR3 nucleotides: TGTGCCAGCAGCCCCGGGGTGTGGGGCAATGAGCAGTTCTTC. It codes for CASSPGVWGNEQFF.